These 9 T cell receptor beta chains share one sample of origin, sequenced in a study of T-cell memory formation after mild COVID-19. TCRdb fed the 5' RACE reads into MiXCR, producing one record per CDR3 protein. In the table there are 450,000 to 650,000 distinct CDR3 sequences, just over 20% of which are singletons. Sequenced sample: PBMCs or a T cell subset sorted from them (not recorded which). Receptor source: an adult woman who had mild COVID-19 (a few samples of this study predate the infection). Cell type and time point are not known.

This clonotype was seen a handful of times. The chain joins TRBV5-5 to TRBJ2-5, with D perhaps matching TRBD1 or TRBD2 (5 bases each). The CDR3 spans 13 residues. V lost 3 bases, J lost 10 bases, and 16 bases lay in between. Germline CDR1 and CDR2: SGHKS and YYEKEE (reference sequence). This chain's CDR3 is CASSSPGLRDQYF. CDR3 in DNA: TGTGCCAGCAGCTCTCCAGGGTTGAGGGACCAGTACTTC.

The CDR3 DNA sequence: TGCGCCAGCAGCTACGCCGGGACCCCTGAGGATGAGCAGTTCTTC. Its translation is CASSYAGTPEDEQFF. J is TRBJ2-1 and V is TRBV5-1, with D possibly called TRBD1 or TRBD2 (5 bases each). Trimming left V 3 bases short and J 8 bases short, with 18 bases between. Germline V gene lookup returns CDR1 SGHRS and CDR2 YFSETQ. CDR3 length equals 15 residues.

V and J are TRBV4-2 and TRBJ2-3; TRBD2 matches at 7 bases. V lost 1 base and J lost 5; bases outside the gene matches: 6. CDR1 and CDR2 from the germline V gene are LGHNA and YNFKEQ. The CDR3 totals 15 residues. CDR3 nucleotides: TGTGCCAGCAGCCAAGGGGCGGGAGTAAGAGATACGCAGTATTTT. Translated: CASSQGAGVRDTQYF.

This clonotype was counted between two and nine times. The genes are TRBV2 and TRBJ1-5, with no clear D. Trimming stripped 0 bases from V and 7 bases from J, with 13 bases between. Germline CDR1 reads SNHLY; CDR2 reads FYNNEI. The CDR3 has 15 amino acids. CDR3 nucleotides: TGTGCCAGCAGTGAAGCGATGGAGGTATTGCAGCCCCAGCATTTT. Translating gives CASSEAMEVLQPQHF.

This chain connects TRBV19 to TRBJ2-5; D may be TRBD1 or TRBD2 (6 bases each). Germline V gives CDR1 LNHDA, CDR2 SQIVND (reference sequence). Deletions cut 7 bases from V and 2 bases from J, with 14 bases between. The CDR3 has 14 residues. The CDR3 DNA follows: TGTGCCAGTACCCCGGGGGCGTTGCAAGAGACCCAGTACTTC. Amino acids: CASTPGALQETQYF.

This clonotype was counted between two and nine times. CDR3 bases: TGCGCCAGCAGCTTGGCCGATTCGGGAGGCTTTACTAGCACAGATACGCAGTATTTT. Its protein is CASSLADSGGFTSTDTQYF. The chain employs TRBV5-1 and TRBJ2-3, with TRBD2 matching over 7 bases. Per germline, CDR1 SGHRS and CDR2 YFSETQ. The V and J ends lost 0 bases and 0 bases, in that order; junction bases with no gene match: 13. The CDR3 is made up of 19 amino acids.

In this sample, this clonotype turned up a few times. The V call is TRBV9, the J call TRBJ2-7; D not resolved. This CDR3 spans 14 amino acids. Germline V gene data show CDR1 as SGDLS and CDR2 as YYNGEE. The V end lost 0 bases, the J end lost 3 bases, and 10 bases lay between the germline ends. This CDR3 reads CASSVERGVYEQYF. For the CDR3, the DNA is TGTGCCAGCAGCGTAGAGAGAGGAGTCTACGAGCAGTACTTC.

This clonotype was seen a handful of times. The chain is built from TRBV27 and TRBJ1-4; 7 bases align to TRBD1. Unmatched junction bases numbered 8, after V lost 3 bases and J lost 10 bases. Germline V gene lookup returns CDR1 MNHEY and CDR2 SMNVEV (reference sequence). The CDR3 spans 14 residues. This chain's CDR3 is CASSLRQGGGKLFF. CDR3 in DNA: TGTGCCAGCAGTTTGAGGCAGGGGGGGGGAAAACTGTTTTTT. Drawing the rest from reference TRBV27 and TRBJ1-4, the complete variable domain is EAQVTQNPRYLITVTGKKLTVTCSQNMNHEYMSWYRQDPGLGLRQIYYSMNVEVTDKGDVPEGYKVSRKEKRNFPLILESPSPNQTSLYFCASSLRQGGGKLFFGSGTQLSVL.

This clonotype was seen at least ten times. The chain couples TRBV7-3 to TRBJ2-5; D is ambiguous. In germline, CDR1 is SGHTA, CDR2 FQGTGA. Trimming removed 2 bases from V and 5 bases from J, with 12 bases in between. This CDR3 spans 14 amino acids. The CDR3 sequence is CASSLDSRIETQYF. The CDR3 DNA follows: TGTGCCAGCAGCTTAGATTCTAGGATTGAGACCCAGTACTTC.